The 32 T cell receptor beta chains below were found in one sample sequenced in a study of shared clonotypes between healthy human individuals. Profiling relied on immunoSEQ multiplex PCR, and the TCRdb table lists in-frame clones only, not all of them. The repertoire includes over 1.4 million clones, roughly 96% of them detected once, and approximately 1.1% sits in the top ten. The material sequenced was naive CD4+ T cells sorted from blood. Documented subset: CD45RA+ positively selected. The receptors were gathered from a man younger than 45 in good health.

As for this clone: Other DNA variants within this sample encode the same CDR3. This chain links TRBV10-3 with TRBJ2-3; D may be TRBD2 (6 bases). This CDR3 contains 15 residues. In germline, CDR1 is ENHRY, CDR2 SYGVKD. V gave up 2 bases and J gave up 1 base, with 10 bases separating them. Here the CDR3 reads CAISEAGRGTDTQYF. The DNA of the CDR3 is TGTGCCATCAGTGAGGCGGGAAGGGGCACAGATACGCAGTATTTT.

For the CDR3, the DNA is TGTGCCACCAGCAGAGACCTAGCGGCGACCTACGAGCAGTACTTC. Encoded protein: CATSRDLAATYEQYF. The V call is TRBV15, the J call TRBJ2-7; 7 bases match TRBD2. Trimming cost V 0 bases and J 2 bases; bases outside gene matches: 4. This CDR3 comprises 15 residues. Germline CDR1 is LNHNV and CDR2 is YYDKDF (reference sequence).

J is TRBJ1-5 and V is TRBV30; a weak D match, TRBD1 (5 bases). Germline V gene sequence: CDR1 GTSNPN, CDR2 SVGIG (reference sequence). This CDR3 spans 14 amino acids. Trimming took off 3 bases at V and 0 bases at J, with 9 bases between the two ends. In nucleotides, the CDR3 is TGTGCCTGGAGCGGGGCGGTTAGCAATCAGCCCCAGCATTTT. Translated, it gives CAWSGAVSNQPQHF.

The chain employs TRBV6-5 and TRBJ2-7; 8 nucleotides line up with TRBD2. The V gene's germline CDR1 is MNHEY and CDR2 SVGAGI. The CDR3 contains 15 residues. J gave up 6 bases and V 6 bases, and 13 bases lay outside the gene matches. The CDR3 loop is CASSRDPAGGSEQYF. The CDR3 DNA reads as TGTGCCAGCAGCCGAGACCCGGCGGGGGGTAGCGAGCAGTACTTC.

The J gene is TRBJ2-6, the V gene TRBV6-5; the D is unclear. Germline CDR1 MNHEY, CDR2 SVGAGI. This CDR3 spans 15 amino acids. Deletions cut 6 bases from V and 0 bases from J, with 9 bases between. As DNA, the CDR3 is TGTGCCAGCAGGCGAGTGATCTCTGGGGCCAACGTCCTGACTTTC. Its translation is CASRRVISGANVLTF.

The J gene is TRBJ2-4, the V gene TRBV18, with 9 bases fitting TRBD2. V dropped 1 base and J dropped 0; count of bases not matched to a gene: 10. Germline CDR1 reads KGHSH; CDR2 reads LQKENI. This CDR3 spans 19 amino acids. The CDR3 DNA reads TGTGCCAGCTCACCACTGGCGGGAGGGAATACATTAGCCAAAAACATTCAGTACTTC. Translated: CASSPLAGGNTLAKNIQYF. The variable domain in full, with the rest retrieved from reference TRBV18 and TRBJ2-4, is NAGVMQNPRHLVRRRGQEARLRCSPMKGHSHVYWYRQLPEEGLKFMVYLQKENIIDESGMPKERFSAEFPKEGPSILRIQQVVRGDSAAYFCASSPLAGGNTLAKNIQYFGAGTRLSVL.

V is TRBV28 and J is TRBJ1-1; D unresolved. CDR1 and CDR2 (germline): MDHEN, SYDVKM. The CDR3 length is 12 residues. Trimming removed 1 base from V and 6 bases from J, with 6 bases in between. CDR3 residues: CASSLLSSEAFF. DNA of the CDR3: TGTGCCAGCAGTTTATTAAGTTCTGAAGCTTTCTTT.

The count of this clone is one. The rearrangement uses TRBV11-3 and TRBJ1-1; no clear D. The germline gives CDR1 SGHNT, CDR2 YENEEA. This CDR3 has 12 residues. V was shortened by 1 base and J by 6 bases, with 6 bases between the two germline ends. The CDR3 DNA reads TGTGCCAGCAGCTTAGTAAGGTCTGAAGCTTTCTTT. As protein: CASSLVRSEAFF.

The V and J genes are TRBV5-4 and TRBJ1-1; D is perhaps TRBD1 (6 bases). V was shortened by 3 bases and J by 4 bases, with 13 bases between the two germline ends. The CDR3 totals 14 residues. Germline values: CDR1 SGHNT, CDR2 YYREEE (reference sequence). In nucleotides, the CDR3 is TGTGCCAGCAGCTCGGACAGAACCAGCACTGAAGCTTTCTTT. This gives the protein CASSSDRTSTEAFF.

CDR3 coding DNA: TGTGCCAGCAGGAGGACTAGCGCTCTCAATGAGCAGTTCTTC. This translates into CASRRTSALNEQFF. The genes are TRBV14 and TRBJ2-1; 9 nucleotides align to TRBD2. J gave up 6 bases and V 6 bases, and 6 bases lay outside the gene matches. In germline, CDR1 is SGHDN, CDR2 FVKESK. The CDR3 consists of 14 residues.

The V gene is TRBV5-1, the J gene TRBJ2-7, with D perhaps matching TRBD2 (6 bases). The length of the CDR3 is 15 residues. Looked up from germline, CDR1 is SGHRS and CDR2 is YFSETQ. V lost 4 bases and J lost 2, with 16 bases in between. The CDR3 DNA reads as TGCGCCAGCAGCCTGGGGCCGCCGGGGGCCTACGAGCAGTACTTC. Translation: CASSLGPPGAYEQYF.

In this sample, this clone turned up once. The rearrangement joins TRBV5-1 to TRBJ2-5; weak D call: TRBD1 (5 bases). Germline values: CDR1 SGHRS, CDR2 YFSETQ. V was shortened by 3 bases and J by 5 bases, with 17 bases between the two germline ends. CDR3 size: 15 residues. The CDR3 DNA reads TGCGCCAGCAGCTCTTTGTCTCAGGGCTGGGAGACCCAGTACTTC. This gives the protein CASSSLSQGWETQYF.

The chain uses TRBV2 and TRBJ2-3; possibly TRBD2 for D (5 bases). CDR3 length equals 16 residues. The germline V gene has CDR1 SNHLY and CDR2 FYNNEI. V gave up 3 bases and J gave up 2 bases, with 15 bases separating them. The chain's CDR3 is CASSEEALSLTDTQYF. CDR3 bases: TGTGCCAGCAGTGAGGAGGCACTTAGTCTCACAGATACGCAGTATTTT.

The rearrangement links TRBV10-3 to TRBJ2-3, with 8 bases matching TRBD2. Germline V gene sequence: CDR1 ENHRY, CDR2 SYGVKD. Germline trimming cut 8 bases from V and 3 bases from J; bases unmatched to any gene: 1. This CDR3 is 12 amino acids long. CDR3 residues: CAIGLATDTQYF. DNA for the CDR3: TGTGCCATCGGACTAGCAACAGATACGCAGTATTTT.

The chain joins TRBV6-6 to TRBJ2-3; 8 bases line up with TRBD1. The V and J ends lost 2 bases and 2 bases, in that order; junction bases with no gene match: 6. The CDR3 consists of 16 residues. CDR1 and CDR2 (germline): MNHNY, SVGAGI (reference sequence). CDR3 nucleotides: TGTGCCAGCAGTTACCGGCCAGGGGGCGTCACAGATACGCAGTATTTT. Translated: CASSYRPGGVTDTQYF.

The chain combines TRBV12-5 with TRBJ2-7; 7 positions match TRBD1. This CDR3 is built from 14 residues. The germline CDR1 and CDR2 sequences are LGHNT and FRNRAP. The V and J ends lost 2 bases and 4 bases, in that order; junction bases with no gene match: 5. This chain's CDR3 is CASGLQGRGYEQYF. In DNA, the CDR3 is TGTGCTAGTGGTTTGCAAGGCAGGGGGTACGAGCAGTACTTC.

The chain couples TRBV28 to TRBJ1-5; the match to TRBD1 covers 8 bases. The CDR3 totals 15 residues. V shed 6 bases, J shed 4 bases, and the junction held 8 bases outside the gene matches. Germline lookup yields CDR1 MDHEN and CDR2 SYDVKM. The CDR3 region is CASRTTGQGNQPQHF. CDR3 DNA: TGTGCCAGCAGAACCACTGGACAGGGTAATCAGCCCCAGCATTTT.

V is TRBV19 and J is TRBJ2-2; 8 bases are a match to TRBD1. Looked up from germline, CDR1 is LNHDA and CDR2 is SQIVND (reference sequence). Losses at the gene ends were 3 bases for V and 4 bases for J; bases not matched to a gene: 4. The CDR3 consists of 15 residues. The chain's CDR3 is CASSMQGAGTGELFF. The CDR3 DNA follows: TGTGCCAGTAGTATGCAGGGGGCGGGCACCGGGGAGCTGTTTTTT.

J is TRBJ1-1 and V is TRBV25-1, with 7 bases that match TRBD1. Losses at the gene ends were 5 bases for V and 7 bases for J; bases not matched to a gene: 7. This CDR3 has 13 residues. Germline CDR1 and CDR2: MGHDK and SYGVNS. CDR3 coding DNA: TGTGCCAGCAGTATTTCAGGGGGGGGTGAAGCTTTCTTT. Amino acid sequence: CASSISGGGEAFF.

Comments on this clone: In the same sample, other DNA sequences code for this CDR3. This chain joins TRBV28 and TRBJ2-7; TRBD1 matches at 11 bases. The CDR3 runs to 15 residues. The germline V gene encodes CDR1 MDHEN and CDR2 SYDVKM. After removal of 5 bases from V and 3 bases from J, the junction contained 6 bases not matched to a gene. CDR3 amino acids: CASSPPGTGGYEQYF. Here the CDR3 DNA reads TGTGCCAGCAGTCCACCCGGGACAGGGGGCTACGAGCAGTACTTC.

CDR3 loop: CASSLDRVFANFGNTIYF. CDR3 DNA: TGTGCCAGCAGCCTTGACAGGGTTTTTGCCAATTTTGGAAACACCATATATTTT. The rearrangement uses TRBV7-9 and TRBJ1-3; 7 nucleotides align to TRBD1. The trim removed 5 bases at V and 3 bases at J, leaving 16 bases unmatched. Germline values: CDR1 SEHNR, CDR2 FQNEAQ (reference sequence). The CDR3 runs 18 residues.

The chain is built from TRBV5-1 and TRBJ2-6; D might be TRBD1 (5 bases). V was clipped by 4 bases and J by 2 bases, with 16 bases between them. Germline values: CDR1 SGHRS, CDR2 YFSETQ. The CDR3 is 17 amino acids. CDR3 DNA: TGCGCCAGCAGCCGTTTTTCAGACAGAGCTGGGGCCAACGTCCTGACTTTC. Its translation is CASSRFSDRAGANVLTF.

With respect to this clone: Other DNA sequences in the same sample also yield this CDR3. The rearrangement uses TRBV18 and TRBJ2-7, with D possibly being TRBD1 (6 bases). The CDR3 loop spans 12 amino acids. Germline-derived CDR1 and CDR2 are KGHSH and LQKENI. V shed 4 bases and J shed 4 bases, with 8 bases lying between them. CDR3 protein: CASSLDRYEQYF. The CDR3 coding sequence is TGTGCCAGCTCACTGGACAGATACGAGCAGTACTTC.

Notes on this clone: Other DNA sequences within the sample encode an identical CDR3. V and J are TRBV10-1 and TRBJ2-7; D is perhaps TRBD2 (6 bases). V was trimmed by 6 bases and J by 3 bases, leaving 12 bases between them. Germline-derived CDR1 and CDR2 are WNHNN and SYGVQD (reference sequence). This CDR3 comprises 13 residues. CDR3 loop: CASSEGLGYEQYF. In DNA, the CDR3 is TGCGCCAGCAGCGAGGGACTCGGCTACGAGCAGTACTTC.

J is TRBJ2-7 and V is TRBV9; no firm D call. There are 14 residues in the CDR3. Trimming shortened V by 4 bases and J by 6 bases, and 17 bases separated the two germline ends. CDR1 is SGDLS, CDR2 YYNGEE, per germline. CDR3: CASSPHSSPAEQYF. For the CDR3, the DNA is TGTGCCAGCAGCCCCCATAGTAGCCCAGCCGAGCAGTACTTC. Variable domain in full (rest from reference TRBV9 and TRBJ2-7): DSGVTQTPKHLITATGQRVTLRCSPRSGDLSVYWYQQSLDQGLQFLIQYYNGEERAKGNILERFSAQQFPDLHSELNLSSLELGDSALYFCASSPHSSPAEQYFGPGTRLTVT.

This clone appeared a single time. The V call is TRBV19, the J call TRBJ2-7; 9 bases are shared with TRBD1. With 1 base clipped from V and 2 bases from J, the junction kept 6 bases outside the gene matches. Germline-derived CDR1 and CDR2 are LNHDA and SQIVND (reference sequence). This CDR3 has 16 residues. The CDR3 region is CASSIGGTGYTYEQYF. CDR3 DNA sequence: TGTGCCAGTAGTATAGGGGGGACAGGGTATACCTACGAGCAGTACTTC. Full variable domain (remainder filled in from reference TRBV19 and TRBJ2-7): DGGITQSPKYLFRKEGQNVTLSCEQNLNHDAMYWYRQDPGQGLRLIYYSQIVNDFQKGDIAEGYSVSREKKESFPLTVTSAQKNPTAFYLCASSIGGTGYTYEQYFGPGTRLTVT.

On this clone itself: The sample holds other DNA sequences that translate to the same CDR3. The rearrangement joins TRBV20-1 to TRBJ2-3; D is unresolved. Trimming stripped 5 bases from V and 6 bases from J, with 9 bases between. Germline-derived CDR1 and CDR2 are DFQATT and SNEGSKA (reference sequence). The CDR3 sequence is 11 residues long. The CDR3 loop reads CSADVTDTQYF. The CDR3 DNA follows: TGCAGTGCTGATGTGACGGATACGCAGTATTTT.

V usage is TRBV18 and J usage is TRBJ1-1; D gene unclear. V was shortened by 3 bases and J by 1 base, with 6 bases between the two germline ends. CDR1 and CDR2 (germline): KGHSH, LQKENI. The CDR3 totals 13 residues. In DNA form, the CDR3 reads TGTGCCAGCTCACCTGCTTGGAACACTGAAGCTTTCTTT. It yields the protein CASSPAWNTEAFF.

CDR3 nucleotides: TGTGCAAGTGTGGGACTAGCGGGAGGGCTAGAGACCCAGTACTTC. Protein product: CASVGLAGGLETQYF. The chain carries TRBV25-1 and TRBJ2-5, with 16 bases fitting TRBD2. Germline CDR1 and CDR2: MGHDK and SYGVNS. The CDR3 runs 15 residues.

Remarks on this clone: At the DNA level, this CDR3 is encoded by other sequences in the same sample as well. The genes are TRBV29-1 and TRBJ1-1; D is unresolved. Germline V lookup: CDR1 SQVTM, CDR2 ANQGSEA. V was clipped by 3 bases and J by 0 bases, with 8 bases between them. This CDR3 contains 13 residues. CDR3 DNA sequence: TGCAGCGTTGAGAGAAGGATGAACACTGAAGCTTTCTTT. Its protein product is CSVERRMNTEAFF.

This chain joins TRBV10-2 and TRBJ2-5, with a weak D call TRBD1 (5 bases). The germline gives CDR1 WSHSY, CDR2 SAAADI. V shed 2 bases and J shed 1 base, with 14 bases lying between them. This CDR3 spans 16 amino acids. The chain's CDR3 is CASSEKGPGLQETQYF. CDR3 bases: TGCGCCAGCAGTGAGAAGGGGCCAGGGCTCCAAGAGACCCAGTACTTC.

This rearrangement joins TRBV19 to TRBJ1-2; 10 bases are a match to TRBD1. With 9 bases clipped from V and 6 bases from J, the junction kept 13 bases outside the gene matches. The CDR3 is 15 amino acids. Germline V gene data show CDR1 as LNHDA and CDR2 as SQIVND (reference sequence). The CDR3 bases are TGTGCCAGCCTGGACAGGGGGGACGGGTTGAATGGCTACACCTTC. This gives the protein CASLDRGDGLNGYTF.